This passage covers 2 T cell receptor beta chains from one sample sequenced in a study of preoperative IRX-2 immunotherapy in early breast cancer. Assay used: immunoSEQ multiplex PCR; TCRdb lists only in-frame clones, some missing. Among roughly 93,000 clones listed, more than 80% were seen once. As to treatment: preoperative locoregional IRX-2 cytokine immunotherapy. Specimen: tumor tissue, collected after IRX-2 immunotherapy. These receptors were collected from a human donor with breast cancer.

The chain links TRBV5-1 to TRBJ2-7; D is possibly TRBD1 (5 bases). The CDR3 loop spans 16 amino acids. V was shortened by 2 bases and J by 5 bases, with 20 bases between the two germline ends. CDR1 SGHRS and CDR2 YFSETQ come from the germline V gene. This CDR3 is CASSLRTPLTLDEQYF. The CDR3 nucleotides are TGCGCCAGCAGCTTAAGGACACCCTTAACATTGGACGAGCAGTACTTC. The full variable domain, rest sourced from reference TRBV5-1 and TRBJ2-7, is KAGVTQTPRYLIKTRGQQVTLSCSPISGHRSVSWYQQTPGQGLQFLFEYFSETQRNKGNFPGRFSGRQFSNSRSEMNVSTLELGDSALYLCASSLRTPLTLDEQYFGPGTRLTVT.

This clone was counted between two and nine times. This chain connects TRBV7-7 to TRBJ1-2; 8 nucleotides align to TRBD1. CDR3 length: 15 amino acids. Germline trimming cut 3 bases from V and 7 bases from J; bases unmatched to any gene: 10. Germline assignment: CDR1 SSHAT and CDR2 FNYEAQ (reference sequence). The CDR3 is CASSLGGQAAPGYTF. The CDR3 nucleotides read TGTGCCAGCAGCTTGGGGGGACAGGCCGCACCTGGCTACACCTTC.